This T cell receptor (beta chain) was profiled in a study of CD8+ T cells in alopecia areata. Broader study findings: Alphabeta T cells residing in normal skin are also sequenced in scalp samples. Clonality in the scalp and expanded CD8+ clones ranked among the top 100 were significantly decreased by tofacitinib. Elevated clonality characterized lesional scalp relative to normal scalp, particularly in alopecia totalis/universalis.

The CDR3 covers 15 residues. Trimming shortened V by 0 bases and J by 1 base, and 10 bases separated the two germline ends. Germline CDR1 SGHRS, CDR2 YFSETQ. Concerning this clone itself: What it recognizes is unknown.

Treatment in this sample: oral pan-JAK inhibitor, 5-10 mg twice daily. RNA, once extracted, was reverse transcribed into cDNA for use as the sequencing template. TCRdb keeps only in-frame clones here, not all; method: immunoSEQ multiplex PCR. The sample includes hundreds of thousands of clones, 60% of them seen just once. This receptor was identified in a human donor with alopecia areata. The J gene is TRBJ1-1, the V gene TRBV5-1; possibly TRBD1 for D (6 bases). Sequencing used CD4+ T cells sorted from blood, obtained at week 52, from a patient treated with tofacitinib. CDR3 DNA sequence: TGCGCCAGCAGCTTGGCAGGGGTTGGGAACACTGAAGCTTTCTTT. Translating it yields CASSLAGVGNTEAFF.